The T cell receptor beta chain under discussion was sequenced for a study of blood T cells in healthy people across ages. Regarding the study as a whole: With age, beta diversity per million T cells declined roughly linearly, significantly by 40 to 50. Naive and antigen-experienced cells were not separated, limiting conclusive comparison.

V shed 2 bases and J shed 3 bases, with 11 bases lying between them. This CDR3 has 15 residues. From germline, CDR1 is MNHEY and CDR2 SVGEGT. Isolating PBMCs gave at least 6.5 million of these cells per sample. Through a sample-barcoded 5' primer and a J-beta primer mix, a second PCR was run for roughly 6 to 12 cycles. TCRdb ran MiXCR on the 5' RACE reads and lists one entry per CDR3 protein. The table shows roughly 500,000 distinct CDR3 sequences, with approximately 27% occurring only once. This clonotype was counted between two and nine times. The antigen is unknown. V is TRBV6-2 or TRBV6-3 and J is TRBJ2-1, with D possibly being TRBD2 (6 bases). This receptor was obtained from a woman in her 70s in good health. What was sequenced was blood. The CDR3 coding sequence is TGTGCCAGCAGTTACGGCGGGGAGGACTACAATGAGCAGTTCTTC. It specifies CASSYGGEDYNEQFF.